The rows below give T cell receptor beta chains drawn from one sample of a study of T cell responses to AZD1222 COVID-19 vaccine. The protocol was immunoSEQ multiplex PCR, while the TCRdb copy is restricted to in-frame clones and leaves out a portion. The sample has 20,000 to 30,000 clones, 87% seen once. The sequencing used peripheral blood, collected 28 days after the second AZD1222 dose. These receptors came from an adult who received the AZD1222 COVID-19 vaccine. Both conserved end residues are part of each CDR3. Clone size is not always given. Where it is, it says once, few, many or a class for expanded clones.

clone_size,j_call,v_call,cdr3_aa
-,TRBJ2-3,TRBV5-1,CASSLVAGATDTQYF
-,TRBJ1-2,TRBV3-1/TRBV3-2,CASSQEGGHGYTF
once,TRBJ2-5,TRBV24-1,CATSDGSGRGTQYF
-,TRBJ2-7,TRBV2,CASHGAYEQYF
-,TRBJ1-4,TRBV5-8,CASSLGASAANEKLFF
-,TRBJ1-5,TRBV18,CASSPREGNQPQHF
-,TRBJ2-5,TRBV12-3/TRBV12-4,CASSLNAETQYF
-,TRBJ1-5,TRBV6-5,CASRTGTGDSQPQHF
-,TRBJ1-5,TRBV7-9,CASSATGNEEPQHF
few,TRBJ2-2,TRBV5-5,CASRMDGNTGELFF
-,TRBJ1-1,TRBV10-1,CASRNQGDTEAFF
-,TRBJ2-5,TRBV6-5,CASRAGDLETQYF
-,TRBJ2-2,TRBV9,CASNKLGTGRTGELFF
-,TRBJ1-4,TRBV5-1,CASSLSGQGATNEKLFF
-,TRBJ1-2,TRBV12-3/TRBV12-4,CASSRRTGYTF
-,TRBJ1-1,TRBV7-9,CASSLGTGANTEAFF